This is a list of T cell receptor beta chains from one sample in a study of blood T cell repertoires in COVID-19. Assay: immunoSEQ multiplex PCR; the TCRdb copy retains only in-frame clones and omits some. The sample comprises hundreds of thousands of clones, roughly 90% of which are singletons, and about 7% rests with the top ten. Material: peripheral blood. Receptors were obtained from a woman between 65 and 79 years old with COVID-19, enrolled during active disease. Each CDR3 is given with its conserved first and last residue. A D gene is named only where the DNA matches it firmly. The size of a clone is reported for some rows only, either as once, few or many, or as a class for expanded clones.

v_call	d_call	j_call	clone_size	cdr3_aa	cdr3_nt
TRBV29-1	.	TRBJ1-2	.	CSVNRANYGYTF	TGCAGCGTTAACAGGGCTAACTATGGCTACACCTTC
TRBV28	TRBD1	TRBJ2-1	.	CASTDRATYNEQFF	TGTGCCAGCACTGACAGGGCCACCTACAATGAGCAGTTCTTC
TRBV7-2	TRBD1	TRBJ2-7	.	CASSLQGGPYEQYF	TGTGCCAGCAGCCTACAGGGGGGCCCTTACGAGCAGTACTTC
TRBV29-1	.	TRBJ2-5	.	CSVLQGQETQYF	TGCAGCGTCCTACAGGGTCAAGAGACCCAGTACTTC
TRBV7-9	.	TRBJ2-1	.	CASSPLLPTNEQFF	TGTGCCAGCAGCCCCTTGCTACCTACGAATGAGCAGTTCTTC
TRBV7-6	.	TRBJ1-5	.	CASSLDRLQPQHF	TGTGCCAGCAGCTTAGACAGGCTTCAGCCCCAGCATTTT
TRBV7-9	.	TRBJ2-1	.	CASSLSGGSYNEQFF	TGTGCCAGCAGCTTAAGTGGCGGATCCTACAATGAGCAGTTCTTC
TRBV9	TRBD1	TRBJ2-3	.	CASSVALDRGESTQYF	TGTGCCAGCAGCGTAGCCCTCGACAGGGGGGAGAGTACGCAGTATTTT
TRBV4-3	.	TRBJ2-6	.	CASSLLRTGSGANVLTF	TGCGCCAGCAGCCTCTTAAGAACAGGGAGTGGGGCCAACGTCCTGACTTTC
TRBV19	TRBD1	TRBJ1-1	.	CASSVQGATEAFF	TGTGCCAGTAGTGTACAGGGGGCCACTGAAGCTTTCTTT
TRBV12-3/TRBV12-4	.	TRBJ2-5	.	CASRATETQYF	TGTGCCAGCAGGGCGACTGAGACCCAGTACTTC
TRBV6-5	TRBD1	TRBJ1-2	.	CASRYDRGQGYTF	TGTGCCAGCAGATATGACAGGGGGCAAGGCTACACCTTC
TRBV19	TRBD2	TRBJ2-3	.	CATTMRGSDTQYF	TGTGCCACTACGATGCGGGGGTCAGATACGCAGTATTTT
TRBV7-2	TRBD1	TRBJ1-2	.	CASGQAEGGRGYTF	TGTGCCAGCGGACAAGCAGAAGGGGGCCGAGGCTACACCTTC
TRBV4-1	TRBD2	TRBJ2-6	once	CASSPETSGGLGANVLTF	TGCGCCAGCAGCCCGGAGACTAGCGGGGGGCTTGGGGCCAACGTCCTGACTTTC
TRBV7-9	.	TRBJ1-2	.	CASSSAGDGYTF	TGTGCCAGCAGCTCCGCAGGGGATGGCTACACCTTC